The entry below describes one T cell receptor (beta chain). Antigen: not known. 13 Jbeta primers and 60 Vbeta primers were used for the PCR. The table came from immunoSEQ multiplex PCR; TCRdb's copy has only in-frame clones and leaves some out. Of tens of thousands of clones in the sample, 70% to 85% were seen once. This entry belongs to a study of cytomegalovirus exposure and HLA in healthy donors. Study conclusions and caveats: Donor immune exposure was known only as CMV serostatus.

Source material: PBMCs. The clonotype was recovered from a man in his sixties in good health and CMV-seropositive.

For the CDR3, the DNA is TGTGCCACCAGCAGAGATAGACAGGAGAACTATGGCTACACCTTC. Translated, it gives CATSRDRQENYGYTF. V and J are TRBV15 and TRBJ1-2; TRBD1 might be the D (6 bases). Trimming removed 0 bases from V and 2 bases from J, with 10 bases in between. CDR1 and CDR2 from the germline V gene are LNHNV and YYDKDF (reference sequence). This CDR3 has 15 amino acids.